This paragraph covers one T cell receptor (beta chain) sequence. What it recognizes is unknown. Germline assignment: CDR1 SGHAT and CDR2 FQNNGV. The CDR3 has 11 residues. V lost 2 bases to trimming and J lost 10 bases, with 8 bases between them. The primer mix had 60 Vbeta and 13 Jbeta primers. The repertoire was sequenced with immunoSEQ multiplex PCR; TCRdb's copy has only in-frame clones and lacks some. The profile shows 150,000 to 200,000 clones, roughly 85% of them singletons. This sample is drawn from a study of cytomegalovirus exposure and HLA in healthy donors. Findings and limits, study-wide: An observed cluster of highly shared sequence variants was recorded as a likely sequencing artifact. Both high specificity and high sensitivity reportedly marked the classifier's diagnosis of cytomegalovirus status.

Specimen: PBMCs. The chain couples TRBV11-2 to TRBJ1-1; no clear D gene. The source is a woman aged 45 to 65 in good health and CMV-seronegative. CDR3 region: CASSLSIGAFF. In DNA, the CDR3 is TGTGCCAGCAGCTTATCCATCGGAGCTTTCTTT.